This T cell receptor beta chain was obtained from a study of cytomegalovirus exposure and HLA in healthy donors. Germline trimming cut 4 bases from V and 0 bases from J; bases unmatched to any gene: 5. Germline values: CDR1 SGDLS, CDR2 YYNGEE. There are 16 residues in the CDR3. In the case of this clone: The antigen is not known.

Study results and caveats: Cytomegalovirus status was reportedly diagnosed by the classifier with high specificity and sensitivity. Sequencing likely produced, as an artifact, a cluster of highly shared sequence variants.

It was with 60 Vbeta and 13 Jbeta primers that the PCR ran. Produced via immunoSEQ multiplex PCR; TCRdb's table is partial and in-frame only. The data contain about 140,000 clones, roughly 80% of them singletons. This sequence was found in a female donor in good health and CMV-seronegative. Specimen: PBMCs. The rearrangement joins TRBV9 to TRBJ2-3, with TRBD2 identical over 10 bases. CDR3 DNA: TGTGCCAGCAGCACAGGACTAGCGGCTAGCACAGATACGCAGTATTTT. Encoded protein: CASSTGLAASTDTQYF.